The present T cell receptor (beta chain) was sequenced within a study of T cells in Graves' hyperthyroidism and ophthalmopathy. This clonotype was seen ten or more times. RNA transcripts provided the source from which TCR beta CDR3 regions were amplified. The HTBI set primed first-round TCR CDR3 RT-PCR. From the multiplex PCR reads, TCRdb called clonotypes with MiXCR, one entry per CDR3 protein. The sample shows approximately 600,000 distinct CDR3 sequences, 11% to 15% of them seen only once. The CDR3 totals 14 residues. The germline gives CDR1 SGHRS, CDR2 YFSETQ. V shed 5 bases and J shed 6 bases, with 15 bases lying between them.

This chain connects TRBV5-1 to TRBJ1-5, with D perhaps TRBD1 (5 bases). Material: blood. The source is a woman between 25 and 40 years old with Graves' hyperthyroidism that later progressed to Graves' ophthalmopathy. The CDR3 region has the DNA TGCGCCAGCAGTTTTACTCAGGGTTCTCAGCCCCAGCATTTT. Its translation is CASSFTQGSQPQHF. The full variable domain, its missing parts supplied by reference TRBV5-1 and TRBJ1-5, is KAGVTQTPRYLIKTRGQQVTLSCSPISGHRSVSWYQQTPGQGLQFLFEYFSETQRNKGNFPGRFSGRQFSNSRSEMNVSTLELGDSALYLCASSFTQGSQPQHFGDGTRLSIL.